This TCR beta chain derives from a study of shared clonotypes between healthy human individuals. Study observations and caveats: It was expected that sequencing depth would affect clonotype sharing among donors. Only blood underwent sampling, and tissue repertoires likely differ.

Regarding this clone: Antigen specificity is unknown.

CDR3 length equals 14 residues. V was trimmed by 3 bases and J by 6 bases, leaving 15 bases between them. Germline lookup yields CDR1 LNHDA and CDR2 SQIVND (reference sequence). Naive CD8 cells lacked CD45RO and underwent positive selection for CCR7, leaving out terminally differentiated effector memory CD45RA+ cells. Across several immunoSEQ plates, the genomic DNA of each subset was split evenly. Authors' processing steps: In the immunoSEQ data, sequences were junction-only and lacked quality scores, so filtering differed. Assay used: immunoSEQ multiplex PCR; TCRdb lists only in-frame clones, some missing. From that table come the V and J calls and clone size; the DNA was used to work out D and trimming. The sample has about 800,000 clones, about 97% seen once.

This chain links TRBV19 with TRBJ2-7; D is possibly TRBD1 (6 bases). The clonotype originates from a man younger than 40 in good health. Sequencing was performed on naive CD8+ T cells sorted from blood. CDR3 in amino acids: CASSIGQGSAEQYF. CDR3 coding DNA: TGTGCCAGTAGTATCGGGCAGGGGTCTGCCGAGCAGTACTTC.